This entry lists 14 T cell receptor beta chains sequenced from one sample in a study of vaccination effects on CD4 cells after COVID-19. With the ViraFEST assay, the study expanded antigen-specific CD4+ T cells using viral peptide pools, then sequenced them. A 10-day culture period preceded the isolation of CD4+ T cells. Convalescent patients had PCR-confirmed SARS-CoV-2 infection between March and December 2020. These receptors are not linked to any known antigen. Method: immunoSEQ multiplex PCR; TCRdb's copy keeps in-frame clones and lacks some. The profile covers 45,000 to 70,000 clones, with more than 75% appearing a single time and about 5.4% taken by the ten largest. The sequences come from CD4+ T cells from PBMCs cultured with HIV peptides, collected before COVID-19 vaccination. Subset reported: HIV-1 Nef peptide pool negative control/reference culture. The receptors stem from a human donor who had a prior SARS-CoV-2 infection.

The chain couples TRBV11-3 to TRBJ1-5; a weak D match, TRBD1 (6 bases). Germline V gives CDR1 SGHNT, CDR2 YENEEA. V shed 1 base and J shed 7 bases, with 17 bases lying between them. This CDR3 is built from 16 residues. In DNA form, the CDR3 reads TGTGCCAGCAGCTTAGTCGGCGCAGGGGTAAAGCAGCCCCAGCATTTT. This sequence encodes CASSLVGAGVKQPQHF.

The CDR3 region is CASSEAIYNEQFF. The DNA for the CDR3 is TGTGCCAGCAGTGAAGCTATTTACAATGAGCAGTTCTTC. The genes are TRBV2 and TRBJ2-1; D not resolved. This CDR3 spans 13 amino acids. CDR1 and CDR2 from the germline V gene are SNHLY and FYNNEI. Trimming left V 0 bases short and J 4 bases short, with 4 bases between. Together with reference TRBV2 and TRBJ2-1, the CDR3 gives the full variable domain: EPEVTQTPSHQVTQMGQEVILRCVPISNHLYFYWYRQILGQKVEFLVSFYNNEISEKSEIFDDQFSVERPDGSNFTLKIRSTKLEDSAMYFCASSEAIYNEQFFGPGTRLTVL.

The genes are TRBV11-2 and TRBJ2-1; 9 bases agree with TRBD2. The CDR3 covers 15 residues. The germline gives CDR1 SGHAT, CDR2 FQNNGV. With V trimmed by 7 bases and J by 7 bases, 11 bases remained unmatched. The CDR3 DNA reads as TGTGCCAGCAAGCTTTGGCTAGCGGGGTTTAATGAGCAGTTCTTC. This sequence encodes CASKLWLAGFNEQFF.

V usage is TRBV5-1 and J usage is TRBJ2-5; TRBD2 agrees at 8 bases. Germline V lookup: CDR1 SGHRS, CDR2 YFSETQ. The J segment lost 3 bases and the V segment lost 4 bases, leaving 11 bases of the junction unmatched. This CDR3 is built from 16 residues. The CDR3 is CASSPARGGNEETQYF. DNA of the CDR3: TGCGCCAGCAGCCCGGCTCGCGGGGGGAATGAAGAGACCCAGTACTTC.

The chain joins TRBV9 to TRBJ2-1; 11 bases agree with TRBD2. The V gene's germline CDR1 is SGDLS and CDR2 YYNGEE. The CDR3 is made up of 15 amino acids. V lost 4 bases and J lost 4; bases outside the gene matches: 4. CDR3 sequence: CASSPRLAGYNEQFF. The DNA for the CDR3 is TGTGCCAGCAGCCCCCGACTAGCGGGGTACAATGAGCAGTTCTTC.

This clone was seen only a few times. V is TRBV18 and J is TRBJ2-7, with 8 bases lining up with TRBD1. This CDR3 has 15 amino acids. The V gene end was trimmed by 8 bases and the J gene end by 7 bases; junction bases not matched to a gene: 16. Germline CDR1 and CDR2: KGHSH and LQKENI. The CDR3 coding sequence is TGTGCCAGCCGGCCCTCGACAGGGGCTATAATAGAGCAGTACTTC. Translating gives CASRPSTGAIIEQYF.

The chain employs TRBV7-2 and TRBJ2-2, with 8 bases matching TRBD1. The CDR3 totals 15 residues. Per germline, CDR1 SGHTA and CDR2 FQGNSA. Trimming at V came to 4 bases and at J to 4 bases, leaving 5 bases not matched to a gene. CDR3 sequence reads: CASSSRGPGTGELFF. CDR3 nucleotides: TGTGCCAGCAGCTCCAGGGGGCCCGGCACCGGGGAGCTGTTTTTT.

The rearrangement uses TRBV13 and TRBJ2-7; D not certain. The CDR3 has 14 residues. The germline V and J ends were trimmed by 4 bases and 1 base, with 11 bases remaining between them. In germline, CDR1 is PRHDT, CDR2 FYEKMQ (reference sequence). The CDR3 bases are TGTGCCAGCAGCTCAAGACTGGGATCCTACGAGCAGTACTTC. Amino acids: CASSSRLGSYEQYF.

CDR3 in DNA: TGTGCCACCGCCGTTGGGGACCTCGGCACAGATACGCAGTATTTT. Translating gives CATAVGDLGTDTQYF. The genes are TRBV2 and TRBJ2-3, with D possibly called TRBD1 or TRBD2 (5 bases each). The CDR3 has 15 amino acids. The V gene's germline CDR1 is SNHLY and CDR2 FYNNEI. V lost 10 bases, J lost 1 base, and 18 bases lay in between.

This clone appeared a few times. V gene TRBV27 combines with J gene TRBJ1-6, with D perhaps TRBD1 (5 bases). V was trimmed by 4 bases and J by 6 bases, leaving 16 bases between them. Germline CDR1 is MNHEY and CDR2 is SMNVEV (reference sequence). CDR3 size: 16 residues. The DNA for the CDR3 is TGTGCCAGCAGTTCTGATACAGGAGGTTTTAATTCACCCCTCCACTTT. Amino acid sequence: CASSSDTGGFNSPLHF.

CDR3 bases: TGTGCCAGCAGTCTGTTAGCGGGGCCCACAGATACGCAGTATTTT. It codes for CASSLLAGPTDTQYF. The V gene is TRBV6-5, the J gene TRBJ2-3; 8 positions match TRBD2. This CDR3 region has 15 residues. With V trimmed by 5 bases and J by 2 bases, 6 bases remained unmatched. Germline CDR1 and CDR2: MNHEY and SVGAGI.

CDR3 DNA: TGTGCCAGCAGCTTACAGGGGGCTGTGGGCACTGAAGCTTTCTTT. Translated, it gives CASSLQGAVGTEAFF. The rearrangement uses TRBV7-3 and TRBJ1-1, with 8 bases that match TRBD1. The CDR3 totals 15 residues. J lost 4 bases, V lost 2 bases, and 6 bases had no gene match. Germline V gene lookup returns CDR1 SGHTA and CDR2 FQGTGA.

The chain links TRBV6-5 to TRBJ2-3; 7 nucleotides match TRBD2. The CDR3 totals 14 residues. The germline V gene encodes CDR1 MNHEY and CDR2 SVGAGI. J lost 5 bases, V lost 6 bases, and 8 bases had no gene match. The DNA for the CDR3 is TGTGCCAGCAGGCGGGCGGGGGTAAAAGATACGCAGTATTTT. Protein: CASRRAGVKDTQYF.

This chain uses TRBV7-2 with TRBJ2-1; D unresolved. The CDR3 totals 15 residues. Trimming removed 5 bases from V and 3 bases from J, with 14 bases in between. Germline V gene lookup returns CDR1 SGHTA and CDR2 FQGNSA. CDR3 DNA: TGTGCCAGCAGCCTCCAGGCCCTCGTCTACAATGAGCAGTTCTTC. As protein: CASSLQALVYNEQFF.